These 21 T cell receptor beta chains share one sample of origin, sequenced in a study of T cells after yellow fever vaccination. In TCRdb, the 5' RACE reads were re-called with MiXCR into one record per CDR3 protein. The sample lists a few hundred thousand distinct CDR3 sequences; about 17% were seen once. This specimen was PBMCs, taken 5 to 6 days after the first yellow fever vaccination. These receptors were obtained from a young man who received the YFV17D yellow fever vaccine.

The genes are TRBV13 and TRBJ2-7; D gene ambiguous. In germline, CDR1 is PRHDT, CDR2 FYEKMQ (reference sequence). Trimming took 3 bases from V and 3 from J, leaving 6 bases between them. The CDR3 extends over 12 amino acids. The chain's CDR3 is CASSFQRYEQYF. DNA for the CDR3: TGTGCCAGCAGCTTCCAACGCTACGAGCAGTACTTC.

The chain is built from TRBV12-3 or TRBV12-4 and TRBJ1-3; maybe TRBD1 (6 bases). CDR3 length equals 15 residues. The ends were cut back, 8 bases at V and 4 bases at J, with 18 bases in the middle. The CDR3 DNA sequence: TGTGCCAGCGCAGTCCGTGGGGGGGCGGGAAACACCATATATTTT. It specifies CASAVRGGAGNTIYF.

V usage is TRBV20-1 and J usage is TRBJ1-5; the D gene is possibly TRBD1 (6 bases). The germline CDR1 and CDR2 sequences are DFQATT and SNEGSKA (reference sequence). The CDR3 has 13 amino acids. The germline V and J ends were trimmed by 3 bases and 7 bases, with 13 bases remaining between them. The CDR3 sequence is CSARGAVGQPQHF. CDR3 bases: TGCAGTGCTAGGGGGGCGGTGGGACAGCCCCAGCATTTT.

A few counts support this clonotype. The chain joins TRBV7-2 to TRBJ2-1; 9 nucleotides agree with TRBD2. The J segment lost 6 bases and the V segment lost 6 bases, leaving 9 bases of the junction unmatched. CDR1 is SGHTA, CDR2 FQGNSA, per germline. The CDR3 is 15 residues long. CDR3 coding DNA: TGTGCCAGCAGACTTCCGGGACTAGCATTCAATGAGCAGTTCTTC. Protein: CASRLPGLAFNEQFF.

V gene TRBV7-9 combines with J gene TRBJ2-2, with TRBD2 matching over 14 bases. CDR1 SEHNR and CDR2 FQNEAQ come from the germline V gene (reference sequence). The trim removed 5 bases at V and 5 bases at J, leaving 7 bases unmatched. The CDR3 is made up of 17 amino acids. The CDR3 DNA reads as TGTGCCAGCAGCCCCGGGACTAGCGGGGGTTATACCGGGGAGCTGTTTTTT. This gives the protein CASSPGTSGGYTGELFF.

Concerning this clonotype itself: Compared with germline, one end of the junction differs, possibly owing to a read error. The V and J genes are TRBV4-1 and TRBJ2-4; tentatively, D is TRBD1 (5 bases). CDR3 length: 18 amino acids. Germline assignment: CDR1 MGHRA and CDR2 YSYEKL. CDR3 amino acids: CASSQGGRALLTKNIPYF. The CDR3 DNA follows: TGCGCCAGCAGCCAAGGCGGCAGGGCCCTACTAACCAAAAACATTCCGTACTTC.

The table lists this clonotype with a few counts. The J gene is TRBJ2-2, the V gene TRBV5-1, with a tentative D call TRBD2 (6 bases). The V end was cut by 4 bases, the J end by 4 bases, with 11 bases between. CDR1 SGHRS and CDR2 YFSETQ come from the germline V gene. The CDR3 covers 14 residues. DNA for the CDR3: TGCGCCAGCAGCGTGACAGCGGGCACCGGGGAGCTGTTTTTT. Translating gives CASSVTAGTGELFF.

V gene TRBV11-2 combines with J gene TRBJ2-7; 11 bases align to TRBD2. Trimming at V came to 5 bases and at J to 2 bases, leaving 5 bases not matched to a gene. The CDR3 is 15 amino acids. CDR1 SGHAT and CDR2 FQNNGV come from the germline V gene. CDR3 sequence reads: CASSANSGGAYEQYF. The DNA of the CDR3 is TGTGCCAGCAGCGCAAATAGCGGGGGGGCCTACGAGCAGTACTTC.

This clonotype was observed at least ten times. CDR3 amino acids: CASSRGGSSYEQYF. The CDR3 bases are TGTGCCAGCAGCCGCGGGGGGAGCTCCTACGAGCAGTACTTC. This chain uses TRBV7-9 with TRBJ2-7; 8 bases map to TRBD2. CDR1 SEHNR and CDR2 FQNEAQ come from the germline V gene (reference sequence). The CDR3 covers 14 residues. The junction had 3 bases not matched to a gene; V was cut back by 5 bases and J by 0 bases.

This sequence joins TRBV7-2 and TRBJ2-1, with D maybe TRBD2 (6 bases). The CDR3 has 14 amino acids. Germline values: CDR1 SGHTA, CDR2 FQGNSA. The ends were cut back, 3 bases at V and 4 bases at J, with 10 bases in the middle. CDR3 bases: TGTGCCAGCAGCTTTCTAGCGCCTTACAATGAGCAGTTCTTC. It encodes CASSFLAPYNEQFF.

There are a few counts of this clonotype. The CDR3 bases are TGTGCCAGCAGCCAAGACCCAGGGGGCTGGGAGACCCAGTACTTC. Encoded protein: CASSQDPGGWETQYF. The chain recombines TRBV3-1 with TRBJ2-5; 8 nucleotides align to TRBD1. The CDR3 length is 15 residues. With V trimmed by 0 bases and J by 5 bases, 5 bases remained unmatched. Germline CDR1 LGHDT, CDR2 YNNKEL (reference sequence).

The rearrangement joins TRBV5-6 to TRBJ2-7; TRBD1 matches 7 bases. Germline V gene data show CDR1 as SGHDT and CDR2 as YYEEEE. The CDR3 is made up of 17 amino acids. Trimming cost V 4 bases and J 3 bases; bases outside gene matches: 16. CDR3 sequence reads: CASSLAAGGQRIYEQYF. The CDR3 DNA is TGTGCCAGCAGCCTTGCCGCTGGGGGACAGCGGATCTACGAGCAGTACTTC. The full variable domain, in which reference TRBV5-6 and TRBJ2-7 provide the parts outside the CDR3, is DAGVTQSPTHLIKTRGQQVTLRCSPKSGHDTVSWYQQALGQGPQFIFQYYEEEERQRGNFPDRFSGHQFPNYSSELNVNALLLGDSALYLCASSLAAGGQRIYEQYFGPGTRLTVT.

This clonotype was counted a few times. The chain employs TRBV6-1 and TRBJ2-3; a weak D match, TRBD1 (5 bases). V lost 7 bases and J lost 3, with 17 bases in between. Germline lookup yields CDR1 MNHNS and CDR2 SASEGT. The CDR3 runs to 15 residues. This chain's CDR3 is CASNKAGSITDTQYF. The DNA of the CDR3 is TGTGCCAGCAACAAGGCAGGGTCGATAACAGATACGCAGTATTTT.

This clonotype showed up just a few times. The chain links TRBV25-1 to TRBJ2-1; no reliable D call. Germline CDR1 is MGHDK and CDR2 is SYGVNS. This CDR3 has 13 amino acids. The ends were cut back, 7 bases at V and 4 bases at J, with 11 bases in the middle. The CDR3 DNA reads TGTGCCAGCACCGAGACTTTGTACAATGAGCAGTTCTTC. It is translated as CASTETLYNEQFF.

This clonotype appeared many times. The chain recombines TRBV12-3 or TRBV12-4 with TRBJ1-4, with D unresolved. Trimming cost V 8 bases and J 7 bases, with 14 bases left between them. The length of the CDR3 is 13 residues. The CDR3 coding sequence is TGTGCCAGCTACCTGGCAGGCAGTGAAAAACTGTTTTTT. Its protein is CASYLAGSEKLFF.

This clonotype has more than one count but fewer than ten. This sequence joins TRBV4-3 and TRBJ1-2; no clear D. The CDR3 is 14 residues long. CDR1 is LGHNA, CDR2 YSLEER, per germline. The V gene lost 0 bases and the J gene lost 3 bases, with 8 bases spanning the gap. CDR3: CASSQDPSDYGYTF. The CDR3 DNA reads as TGCGCCAGCAGCCAAGATCCGTCAGACTATGGCTACACCTTC.

This clonotype occurred a few times. V gene TRBV6-1 combines with J gene TRBJ2-7, with D perhaps matching TRBD2 (7 bases). There are 14 residues in the CDR3. Germline V gives CDR1 MNHNS, CDR2 SASEGT. V lost 6 bases and J lost 0, with 12 bases in between. DNA for the CDR3: TGTGCCAGCAGCCCGCGGGGGCGCTCCTACGAGCAGTACTTC. This sequence encodes CASSPRGRSYEQYF.

The V call is TRBV11-2, the J call TRBJ2-1; 7 bases map to TRBD1. The CDR3 is 13 amino acids. Germline V gene data show CDR1 as SGHAT and CDR2 as FQNNGV. The J segment lost 9 bases and the V segment lost 5 bases, leaving 7 bases of the junction unmatched. Written as DNA, the CDR3 is TGTGCCAGCAGCGCCACAGGGGTCAGTGAGCAGTTCTTC. Its translation is CASSATGVSEQFF.

This clonotype was seen only a few times. The chain carries TRBV12-3 or TRBV12-4 and TRBJ1-2; no clear D gene. Deletions cut 6 bases from V and 5 bases from J, with 19 bases between. The CDR3 has 15 amino acids. The CDR3 nucleotides are TGTGCCAGCAGCTCTGACCGGGGTTTCTGGTATGGCTACACCTTC. It codes for CASSSDRGFWYGYTF.

The chain has TRBV20-1 and TRBJ2-2; D possibly uses TRBD1 or TRBD2 (5 bases each). There are 16 residues in the CDR3. Germline CDR1 DFQATT, CDR2 SNEGSKA (reference sequence). The CDR3 nucleotides read TGCTGCGCTAGAGATGCGGACAACGGGGTCACCGGGGAGCTGTTTTTT. Translated, it gives CCARDADNGVTGELFF.

In its sample, this clonotype was seen a few times. The J gene is TRBJ1-4, the V gene TRBV9; D ambiguous. V lost 8 bases to trimming and J lost 5 bases, with 10 bases between them. Germline V gene sequence: CDR1 SGDLS, CDR2 YYNGEE. The CDR3 is 12 amino acids. CDR3 nucleotides: TGTGCCAGTTCCGGCCCAAATGAAAAACTGTTTTTT. Translated, it gives CASSGPNEKLFF.